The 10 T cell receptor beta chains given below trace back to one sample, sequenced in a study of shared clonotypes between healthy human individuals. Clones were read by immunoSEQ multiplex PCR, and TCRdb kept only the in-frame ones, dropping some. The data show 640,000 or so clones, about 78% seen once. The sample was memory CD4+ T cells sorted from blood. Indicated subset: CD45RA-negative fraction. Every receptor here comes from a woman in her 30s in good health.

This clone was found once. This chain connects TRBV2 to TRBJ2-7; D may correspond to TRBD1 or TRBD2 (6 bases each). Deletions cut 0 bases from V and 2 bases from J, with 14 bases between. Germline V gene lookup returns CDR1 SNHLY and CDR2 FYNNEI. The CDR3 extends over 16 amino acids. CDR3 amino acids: CASSEAEGGRTYEQYF. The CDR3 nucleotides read TGTGCCAGCAGTGAAGCGGAAGGGGGGAGGACCTACGAGCAGTACTTC.

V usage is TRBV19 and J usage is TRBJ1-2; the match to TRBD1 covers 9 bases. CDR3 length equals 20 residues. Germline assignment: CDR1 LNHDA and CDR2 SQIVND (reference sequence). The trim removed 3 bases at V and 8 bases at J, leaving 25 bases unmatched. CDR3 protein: CASSILGLFLRDRDESGYTF. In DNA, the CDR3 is TGTGCCAGTAGTATCCTTGGACTTTTTCTCCGGGACAGGGATGAGTCGGGCTACACCTTC.

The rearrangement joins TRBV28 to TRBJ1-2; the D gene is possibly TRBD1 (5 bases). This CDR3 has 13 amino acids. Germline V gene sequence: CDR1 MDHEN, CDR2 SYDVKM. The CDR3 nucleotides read TGTGCTATCAACAGGCGAGCTAACTATGGCTACACCTTC. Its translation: CAINRRANYGYTF.

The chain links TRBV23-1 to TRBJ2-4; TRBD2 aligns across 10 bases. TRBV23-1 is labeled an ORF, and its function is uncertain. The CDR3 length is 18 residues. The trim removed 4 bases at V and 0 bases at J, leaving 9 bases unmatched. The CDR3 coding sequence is TGCGCCAGCAGTCTCAATGGACTAGCGGAAATAGCCAAAAACATTCAGTACTTC. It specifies CASSLNGLAEIAKNIQYF.

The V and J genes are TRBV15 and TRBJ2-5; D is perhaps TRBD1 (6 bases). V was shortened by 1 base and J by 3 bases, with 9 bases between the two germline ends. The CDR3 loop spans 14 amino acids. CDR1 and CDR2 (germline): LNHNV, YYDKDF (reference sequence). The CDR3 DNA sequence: TGTGCCACCAGCAGAGCTCCAGGGGAAGAGACCCAGTACTTC. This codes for CATSRAPGEETQYF. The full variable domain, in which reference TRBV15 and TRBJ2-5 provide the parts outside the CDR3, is DAMVIQNPRYQVTQFGKPVTLSCSQTLNHNVMYWYQQKSSQAPKLLFHYYDKDFNNEADTPDNFQSRRPNTSFCFLDIRSPGLGDTAMYLCATSRAPGEETQYFGPGTRLLVL.

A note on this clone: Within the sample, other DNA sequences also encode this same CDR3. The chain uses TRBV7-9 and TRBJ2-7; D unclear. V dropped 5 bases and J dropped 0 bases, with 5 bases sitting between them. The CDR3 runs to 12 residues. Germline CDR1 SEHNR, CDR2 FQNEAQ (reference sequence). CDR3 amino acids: CASSLGSYEQYF. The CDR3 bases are TGTGCCAGCAGCCTAGGCTCCTACGAGCAGTACTTC.

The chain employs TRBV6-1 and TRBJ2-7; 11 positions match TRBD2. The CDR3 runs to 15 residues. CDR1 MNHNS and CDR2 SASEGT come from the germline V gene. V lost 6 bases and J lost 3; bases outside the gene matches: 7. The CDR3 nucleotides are TGTGCCAGCAGAGGCCGGACTAGCGGGTACTACGAGCAGTACTTC. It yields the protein CASRGRTSGYYEQYF.

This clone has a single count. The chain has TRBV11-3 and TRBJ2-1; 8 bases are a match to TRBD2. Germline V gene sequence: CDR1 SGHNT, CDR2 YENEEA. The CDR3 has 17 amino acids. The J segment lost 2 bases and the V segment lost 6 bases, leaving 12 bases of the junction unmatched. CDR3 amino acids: CASSYRGAGGTYNEQFF. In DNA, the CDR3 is TGTGCCAGCAGTTACCGCGGTGCGGGAGGAACCTACAATGAGCAGTTCTTC.

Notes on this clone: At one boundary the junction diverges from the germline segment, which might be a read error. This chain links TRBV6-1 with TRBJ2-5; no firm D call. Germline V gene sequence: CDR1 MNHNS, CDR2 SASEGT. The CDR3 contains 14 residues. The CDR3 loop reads CASREVVQVGTQYF. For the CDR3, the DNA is TGTGCCAGCAGGGAAGTAGTTCAAGTTGGGACCCAGTACTTC.

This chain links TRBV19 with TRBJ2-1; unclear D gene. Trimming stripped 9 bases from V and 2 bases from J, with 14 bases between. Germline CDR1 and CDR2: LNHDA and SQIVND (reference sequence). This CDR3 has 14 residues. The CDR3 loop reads CASAYRGPYNEQFF. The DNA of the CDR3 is TGTGCCAGCGCGTACAGAGGCCCCTACAATGAGCAGTTCTTC.